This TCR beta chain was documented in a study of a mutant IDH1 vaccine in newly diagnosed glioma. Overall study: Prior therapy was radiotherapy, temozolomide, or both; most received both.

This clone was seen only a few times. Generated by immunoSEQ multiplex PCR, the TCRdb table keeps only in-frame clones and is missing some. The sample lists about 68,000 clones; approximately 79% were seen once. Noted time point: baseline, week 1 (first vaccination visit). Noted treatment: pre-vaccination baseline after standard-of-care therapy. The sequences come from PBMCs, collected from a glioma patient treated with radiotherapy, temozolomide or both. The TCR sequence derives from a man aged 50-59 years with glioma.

The CDR3 DNA reads as TGCGCCAGCAGCGCACAGGGAGTTAATGGTTCACCCCTCCACTTT. Protein sequence: CASSAQGVNGSPLHF. V is TRBV5-1 and J is TRBJ1-6; D is perhaps TRBD1 (6 bases). Germline CDR1 and CDR2: SGHRS and YFSETQ. The CDR3 consists of 15 residues. The V end lost 4 bases, the J end lost 9 bases, and 17 bases lay between the germline ends.